The next 8 T cell receptor beta chains were all read from a single sample in a study of cytomegalovirus exposure and HLA in healthy donors. The PCR used 60 Vbeta and 13 Jbeta primers. Repertoires were generated with immunoSEQ multiplex PCR, while TCRdb's copy carries only in-frame clones and drops some. This sample has around 180,000 clones; approximately 80% occur once, and the top ten carry roughly 2.1%. The sequenced sample was PBMCs. These receptors were taken from a woman between 18 and 29 years old in good health and CMV-seropositive.

This clone was counted only a few times. The rearrangement links TRBV2 to TRBJ1-2, with 8 bases aligning to TRBD1. Germline CDR1 reads SNHLY; CDR2 reads FYNNEI. The CDR3 runs 16 residues. Losses at the gene ends were 7 bases for V and 4 bases for J; bases not matched to a gene: 14. The CDR3 here is CASKNLRGRVIYGYTF. As DNA, the CDR3 is TGTGCCAGCAAAAATCTCAGGGGGCGGGTGATCTATGGCTACACCTTC. The full variable domain, in which reference TRBV2 and TRBJ1-2 provide the parts outside the CDR3, is EPEVTQTPSHQVTQMGQEVILRCVPISNHLYFYWYRQILGQKVEFLVSFYNNEISEKSEIFDDQFSVERPDGSNFTLKIRSTKLEDSAMYFCASKNLRGRVIYGYTFGSGTRLTVV.

The chain links TRBV5-1 to TRBJ2-5, with 9 bases that match TRBD1. The trim removed 4 bases at V and 5 bases at J, leaving 9 bases unmatched. The germline gives CDR1 SGHRS, CDR2 YFSETQ. The CDR3 loop spans 15 amino acids. Here the CDR3 reads CASSDGQGYGETQYF. Written as DNA, the CDR3 is TGCGCCAGCAGCGACGGACAGGGGTACGGGGAGACCCAGTACTTC.

J is TRBJ2-5 and V is TRBV6-5; 8 positions agree with TRBD1. There are 15 residues in the CDR3. V trimming: 2 bases; J trimming: 3 bases; junction bases outside the gene matches: 5. Germline V gene lookup returns CDR1 MNHEY and CDR2 SVGAGI. CDR3: CASSYTGGNKETQYF. Written as DNA, the CDR3 is TGTGCCAGCAGTTACACAGGGGGGAATAAAGAGACCCAGTACTTC.

The chain carries TRBV4-3 and TRBJ2-3; 8 bases fit TRBD2. The CDR3 sequence is 17 residues long. The V gene's germline CDR1 is LGHNA and CDR2 YSLEER. Trimming took 1 base from V and 1 from J; bases not matched to a gene: 7. CDR3 region: CASSQVAGGAGTDTQYF. CDR3 nucleotide sequence: TGCGCCAGCAGCCAAGTAGCCGGGGGGGCTGGCACAGATACGCAGTATTTT.

V usage is TRBV11-2 and J usage is TRBJ2-7; 8 bases are a match to TRBD1. There are 14 residues in the CDR3. V gave up 2 bases and J gave up 9 bases; unmatched junction bases: 9. Per the germline V gene, CDR1 is SGHAT and CDR2 is FQNNGV. CDR3: CASSLLGTGFVQYF. CDR3 sequence (DNA): TGTGCCAGCAGCTTACTAGGGACAGGATTCGTGCAGTACTTC.

V and J are TRBV5-8 and TRBJ1-2, with no clear D. The CDR3 loop spans 14 amino acids. Trimming left V 0 bases short and J 8 bases short, with 14 bases between. Germline assignment: CDR1 SGHTS and CDR2 YDEGEE. CDR3 sequence (DNA): TGTGCCAGCAGCTTGGGGTTCGGGGATGAAGGCTACACCTTC. Translating gives CASSLGFGDEGYTF.

V gene TRBV6-5 combines with J gene TRBJ1-1, with 9 bases that match TRBD1. Per germline, CDR1 MNHEY and CDR2 SVGAGI. The CDR3 is 11 amino acids. The V gene end was trimmed by 6 bases and the J gene end by 8 bases; junction bases not matched to a gene: 1. Here the CDR3 DNA reads TGTGCCAGCAGGGGACAGGGAGAAGCTTTCTTT. The encoded protein is CASRGQGEAFF.

The rearrangement uses TRBV6-1 and TRBJ2-7, with D possibly being TRBD1 (5 bases). The CDR3 is 17 amino acids. V was trimmed by 0 bases and J by 0 bases, leaving 15 bases between them. Germline V gene sequence: CDR1 MNHNS, CDR2 SASEGT. In DNA form, the CDR3 reads TGTGCCAGCAGTGAAGCAGGGGCAGGGCGTAGCTCCTACGAGCAGTACTTC. It codes for CASSEAGAGRSSYEQYF.